A selection of T cell receptor beta chains follows, all from one sample in a study of T cell changes during pregnancy in multiple sclerosis. Only in-frame clones appear in the TCRdb table, and some are missing; sequencing was by immunoSEQ multiplex PCR. The sample lists 50,000 to 75,000 clones; over 90% were seen once. Sequenced material: CD8+ T cells from peripheral blood mononuclear cells, taken in the third trimester of pregnancy. Receptor source: a female donor with multiple sclerosis, enrolled in a pregnancy study. Each CDR3 is given with its conserved first and last residue. The D gene is left open where the match is weak. Clone size is shown for a subset of rows, as once, few, many or a class of expanded clone.

. 13 TRBJ2-1 TRBV18 TRBD2 TGTGCCAGCTCACCACCGCGCGGGGGTGGGCAGTTCTTC CASSPPRGGGQFF
. 17 TRBJ2-2 TRBV4-3 . TGCGCCAGCAGCGTACGTGGGGCGGGGCTGAACACCGGGGAGCTGTTTTTT CASSVRGAGLNTGELFF
. 11 TRBJ2-1 TRBV13 . TGTGCCAGCAGCTTCGACAATGAGCAGTTCTTC CASSFDNEQFF
once 16 TRBJ2-7 TRBV6-5 . TGTGCCAGCAGTTACTCGGCACAGTTAATCACCTACGAGCAGTACTTC CASSYSAQLITYEQYF
. 15 TRBJ2-1 TRBV19 TRBD2 TGTGCCAGTAGTCCACTAGCGGGAGGGAACAATGAGCAGTTCTTC CASSPLAGGNNEQFF
. 16 TRBJ2-3 TRBV28 TRBD2 TGTGCCAGCACCTCCACTTCGGGGGGGATCGCAGATACGCAGTATTTT CASTSTSGGIADTQYF
. 16 TRBJ1-1 TRBV5-1 TRBD1 TGCGCCAGCAGCTTGTGGATAGGACAGGGGTACACTGAAGCTTTCTTT CASSLWIGQGYTEAFF
. 12 TRBJ1-1 TRBV6-6 . TGTGCCAGCAGCCTTATGGGCCCAGAAGCTTTCTTT CASSLMGPEAFF
. 15 TRBJ2-7 TRBV4-1 . TGCGCCAGCAGCCAGACTGCAGGGGCGCCCTACGAGCAGTACTTC CASSQTAGAPYEQYF
. 13 TRBJ1-3 TRBV28 . TGTGCCAGCAGTTTGGCAGCTGGAAACACCATATATTTT CASSLAAGNTIYF
once 14 TRBJ1-1 TRBV9 TRBD1 TGTGCCAGCAGCGTTACAGGGGGGAACACTGAAGCTTTCTTT CASSVTGGNTEAFF
. 14 TRBJ2-5 TRBV21-1 . TGTGCCAGCAGCAAAATGGGGGGGTTGAAGACCCAGTACTTC CASSKMGGLKTQYF